This T cell receptor (beta chain) was captured in a study of blood T cell repertoires in COVID-19. Study background: Whether acute or convalescent, the COVID-19 samples came from the United States, Italy and Spain. The analysed material was cDNA or gDNA that came from T cells, B-cell-depleted T cells, or PBMCs.

CDR1 is LNHNV, CDR2 YYDKDF, per germline (reference sequence). The CDR3 runs 12 residues. Trimming at V came to 6 bases and at J to 9 bases, leaving 6 bases not matched to a gene. Authors' methods: Estimated nucleated cell counts came from reference gene primer amplification. The method was immunoSEQ multiplex PCR; TCRdb's version includes in-frame clones alone and lacks a portion of them. V, J and clone size reflect that table, while D and trimming were determined from the DNA. The profile shows over 100,000 clones, 84% of them singletons. This clone was seen just once. The TCR comes from a man in his sixties with acute or convalescent COVID-19. Material: peripheral blood. V is TRBV15 and J is TRBJ1-1; 8 nucleotides align to TRBD1. CDR3 protein: CATREGQGKAFF. The CDR3 DNA reads TGTGCCACCAGGGAAGGACAGGGCAAAGCTTTCTTT.